This T cell receptor (beta chain) stems from a study of cytomegalovirus exposure and HLA in healthy donors. Study observations and caveats: Donor immune exposure was known only as CMV serostatus. A later analysis by the authors found several of the most significant clusters apparently linked to common viral pathogens. One cluster of highly shared sequence variants probably arose as a sequencing artifact.

This CDR3 contains 15 residues. Trimming took 2 bases from V and 2 from J; bases not matched to a gene: 6. Germline CDR1 SNHLY, CDR2 FYNNEI. A remark on this clone: Its antigen is unidentified.

PCR employed 60 Vbeta and 13 Jbeta primers. Repertoires were generated with immunoSEQ multiplex PCR, while TCRdb's copy carries only in-frame clones and drops some. The repertoire holds more than 65,000 clones, with around three quarters as singletons. This TCR derives from a man between 40 and 49 years old in good health and CMV-seronegative. The sequenced sample consisted of PBMCs. This chain joins TRBV2 and TRBJ2-7, with TRBD2 matching 7 bases. This chain's CDR3 is CASSEFSGRAYEQYF. CDR3 nucleotide sequence: TGTGCCAGCAGTGAATTTAGCGGGCGAGCCTACGAGCAGTACTTC.